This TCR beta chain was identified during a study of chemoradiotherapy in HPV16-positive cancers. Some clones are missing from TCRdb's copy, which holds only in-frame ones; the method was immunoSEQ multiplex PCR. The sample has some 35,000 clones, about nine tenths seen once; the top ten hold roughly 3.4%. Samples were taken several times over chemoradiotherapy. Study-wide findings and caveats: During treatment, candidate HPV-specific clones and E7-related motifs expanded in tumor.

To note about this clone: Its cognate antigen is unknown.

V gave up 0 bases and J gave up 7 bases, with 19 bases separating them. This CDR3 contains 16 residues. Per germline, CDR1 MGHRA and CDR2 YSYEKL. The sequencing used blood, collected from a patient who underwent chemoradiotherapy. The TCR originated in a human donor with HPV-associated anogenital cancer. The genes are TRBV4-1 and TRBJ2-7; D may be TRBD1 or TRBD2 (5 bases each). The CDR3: CASSQEHPGLSKEQYF. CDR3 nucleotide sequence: TGCGCCAGCAGCCAAGAGCACCCGGGGCTGTCAAAGGAGCAGTACTTC.